The clone carrying this T cell receptor (beta chain) was observed at least ten times. Antigen: not known. Germline V gene data show CDR1 as LNHDA and CDR2 as SQIVND (reference sequence). The CDR3 length is 14 residues. After removal of 10 bases from V and 2 bases from J, the junction contained 8 bases not matched to a gene. Amplified material comprised TCR beta CDR3 regions derived from RNA transcripts. A first-round RT-PCR used HTBI primers, followed by a second-round multiplex PCR. One entry per CDR3 protein, called by TCRdb with MiXCR from the multiplex PCR reads. The data contain 340,000 or so distinct CDR3 sequences, about a sixth of them singletons. These data belong to a study of Graves' ophthalmopathy and Graves' hyperthyroidism. Across the whole study: Peripheral blood sampling occurred at initial diagnosis, before any treatment. Study-wide points: Clonotypes were expanded in thyroid at above 0.001 frequency, and most also appeared in blood. Stable hyperthyroidism and ophthalmopathy were told apart by a 13-signature model, which achieved 87.88% sensitivity and roughly 80% specificity.

The TCR originated in an adult man with Graves' ophthalmopathy. The sample taken for sequencing was peripheral blood. The chain combines TRBV19 with TRBJ1-2; TRBD1 agrees at 9 bases. CDR3 residues: CATGTGRINYGYTF. CDR3 DNA: TGTGCCACGGGGACAGGGAGAATAAACTATGGCTACACCTTC.